The clone carrying this T cell receptor beta chain was counted many times. The data stem from a study of response to subunit inactivated influenza vaccine. TCRdb reanalysed the RT-PCR reads using MiXCR and keeps one entry per CDR3 protein. This repertoire shows about 570,000 distinct CDR3 sequences, roughly 12% found once; its top ten account for roughly 10%. The sequence derives from a middle-aged man who received an inactivated influenza vaccine. Sequencing used PBMCs from blood, obtained on the day of vaccination.

The CDR3 DNA is TGTGCCATCAGTGAGACAGGGGACGAGCAGTACTTC. This translates into CAISETGDEQYF. The rearrangement uses TRBV10-3 and TRBJ2-7; 7 nucleotides match TRBD1. From germline, CDR1 is ENHRY and CDR2 SYGVKD. This CDR3 contains 12 residues. Trimming took 2 bases from V and 5 from J; bases not matched to a gene: 0.